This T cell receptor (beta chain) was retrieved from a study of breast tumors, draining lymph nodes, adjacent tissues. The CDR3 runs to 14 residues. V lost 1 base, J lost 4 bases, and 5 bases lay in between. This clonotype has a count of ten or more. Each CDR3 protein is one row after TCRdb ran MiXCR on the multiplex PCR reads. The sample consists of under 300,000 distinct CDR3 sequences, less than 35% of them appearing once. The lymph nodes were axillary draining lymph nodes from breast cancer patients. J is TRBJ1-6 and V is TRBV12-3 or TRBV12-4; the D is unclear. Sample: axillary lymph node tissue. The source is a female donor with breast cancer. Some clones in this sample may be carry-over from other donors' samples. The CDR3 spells CASSLEVYNSPLHF. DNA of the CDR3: TGTGCCAGCAGTTTAGAGGTATATAATTCACCCCTCCACTTT.